The 9 T cell receptor beta chains listed next were all sequenced from one sample in a study of long-term antiretroviral therapy in people with HIV. Runs used v3.0 of the immunoSEQ assay and were done at survey level. Profiling relied on immunoSEQ multiplex PCR, and the TCRdb table lists in-frame clones only, not all of them. The sample has about 44,000 clones, 90% to 95% seen once; the top ten hold 2.7%. Source: unsorted PBMCs, taken 3.7 years after starting antiretroviral therapy. All receptors derive from a woman aged 50 to 60 with HIV.

This clone was seen just once. The chain employs TRBV5-7 and TRBJ2-7; the match to TRBD1 covers 7 bases. TRBV5-7 is an ORF for which the function is uncertain. The CDR3 contains 19 residues. The trim removed 0 bases at V and 0 bases at J, leaving 15 bases unmatched. In DNA form, the CDR3 reads TGTGCCAGCAGCTTGGCCCGTCCCCTCACCGGGACAGACTCCTACGAGCAGTACTTC. This gives the protein CASSLARPLTGTDSYEQYF.

The chain employs TRBV5-1 and TRBJ1-2; possible D gene TRBD1, 6 bases. Per germline, CDR1 SGHRS and CDR2 YFSETQ. Trimming pared 0 bases from V and 4 bases from J, leaving 13 bases between. This CDR3 is 15 amino acids long. CDR3 in DNA: TGCGCCAGCAGCTTGGCCCCAGGGGAAAGCTATGGCTACACCTTC. Amino acids: CASSLAPGESYGYTF.

This chain connects TRBV9 to TRBJ2-7; 9 positions match TRBD1. In germline, CDR1 is SGDLS, CDR2 YYNGEE. The J segment lost 1 base and the V segment lost 4 bases, leaving 9 bases of the junction unmatched. The CDR3 is made up of 16 amino acids. This chain's CDR3 is CASSPPGQGFSYEQYF. The CDR3 DNA follows: TGTGCCAGCAGCCCCCCAGGACAGGGGTTTTCCTACGAGCAGTACTTC.

This clone is a singleton in its sample. The rearrangement uses TRBV25-1 and TRBJ2-3, with D possibly matching TRBD1 (6 bases). The germline CDR1 and CDR2 sequences are MGHDK and SYGVNS. The V gene lost 4 bases and the J gene lost 0 bases, with 17 bases spanning the gap. The CDR3 covers 17 residues. The CDR3 is CASSATGTFASTDTQYF. For the CDR3, the DNA is TGTGCCAGCAGTGCGACAGGTACCTTCGCTAGCACAGATACGCAGTATTTT.

This CDR3 is CASSLKGGGQGPANTEAFF. The CDR3, as DNA: TGTGCCAGCAGCTTAAAGGGGGGGGGACAGGGGCCTGCGAACACTGAAGCTTTCTTT. This chain joins TRBV7-9 and TRBJ1-1, with 10 bases that match TRBD1. Per germline, CDR1 SEHNR and CDR2 FQNEAQ (reference sequence). This CDR3 has 19 amino acids. With V trimmed by 2 bases and J by 1 base, 13 bases remained unmatched. The full variable domain, with the rest looked up from reference TRBV7-9 and TRBJ1-1, is DTGVSQNPRHKITKRGQNVTFRCDPISEHNRLYWYRQTLGQGPEFLTYFQNEAQLEKSRLLSDRFSAERPKGSFSTLEIQRTEQGDSAMYLCASSLKGGGQGPANTEAFFGQGTRLTVV.

The chain employs TRBV7-2 and TRBJ2-3; 13 nucleotides agree with TRBD2. Looked up from germline, CDR1 is SGHTA and CDR2 is FQGNSA. Germline trimming cut 3 bases from V and 3 bases from J; bases unmatched to any gene: 6. This CDR3 contains 17 residues. The CDR3 DNA follows: TGTGCCAGCAGCTTTCGGACTAGCGGGGGATTTACAGATACGCAGTATTTT. Translating gives CASSFRTSGGFTDTQYF.

The genes are TRBV30 and TRBJ1-1; D is undetermined. The CDR3 covers 12 residues. Germline-derived CDR1 and CDR2 are GTSNPN and SVGIG (reference sequence). The V end lost 1 base, the J end lost 3 bases, and 6 bases lay between the germline ends. CDR3 sequence: CAWSDRDTEAFF. The CDR3 DNA reads as TGTGCCTGGAGTGATAGGGACACTGAAGCTTTCTTT.

This chain connects TRBV6-5 to TRBJ2-7, with D unclear. Trimming took off 3 bases at V and 2 bases at J, with 14 bases between the two ends. The CDR3 is 15 residues long. Germline assignment: CDR1 MNHEY and CDR2 SVGAGI. CDR3 in DNA: TGTGCCAGCAGTTATTATGTCGGGCAGACCTACGAGCAGTACTTC. Its protein product is CASSYYVGQTYEQYF.

Details on this clone: Other DNA sequences in this specimen translate into the identical CDR3. The chain joins TRBV5-1 to TRBJ2-2; 7 nucleotides line up with TRBD2. V shed 0 bases, J shed 3 bases, and the junction held 2 bases outside the gene matches. Germline V gives CDR1 SGHRS, CDR2 YFSETQ. The CDR3 totals 15 residues. This CDR3 reads CASSLEGGDTGELFF. CDR3 bases: TGCGCCAGCAGCTTGGAGGGAGGGGACACCGGGGAGCTGTTTTTT.